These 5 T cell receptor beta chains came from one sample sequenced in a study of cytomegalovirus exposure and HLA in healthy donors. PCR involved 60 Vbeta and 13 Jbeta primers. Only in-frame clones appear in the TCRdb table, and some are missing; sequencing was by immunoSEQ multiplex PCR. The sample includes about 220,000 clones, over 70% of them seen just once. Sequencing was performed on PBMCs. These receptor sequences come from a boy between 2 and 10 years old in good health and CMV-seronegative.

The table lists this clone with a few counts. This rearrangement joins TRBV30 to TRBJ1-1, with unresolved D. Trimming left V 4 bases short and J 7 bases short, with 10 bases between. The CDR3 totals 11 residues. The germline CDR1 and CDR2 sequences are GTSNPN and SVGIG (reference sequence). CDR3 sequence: CAWIGGHEAFF. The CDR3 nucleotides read TGTGCCTGGATAGGAGGGCATGAAGCTTTCTTT.

CDR3 region: CSASPGSRTMNTEAFF. DNA for the CDR3: TGCAGCGCCTCCCCGGGCTCACGGACTATGAACACTGAAGCTTTCTTT. The chain couples TRBV29-1 to TRBJ1-1, with D unclear. This CDR3 contains 16 residues. The V gene's germline CDR1 is SQVTM and CDR2 ANQGSEA. V lost 7 bases and J 0 bases, leaving 21 bases between the germline ends. Looking up the rest from reference TRBV29-1 and TRBJ1-1 gives the full variable domain: SAVISQKPSRDICQRGTSLTIQCQVDSQVTMMFWYRQQPGQSLTLIATANQGSEATYESGFVIDKFPISRPNLTFSTLTVSNMSPEDSSIYLCSASPGSRTMNTEAFFGQGTRLTVV.

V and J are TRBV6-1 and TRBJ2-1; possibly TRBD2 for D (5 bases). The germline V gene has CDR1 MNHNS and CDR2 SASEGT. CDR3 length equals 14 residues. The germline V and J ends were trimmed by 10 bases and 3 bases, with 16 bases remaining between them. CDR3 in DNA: TGTGCCACTATTGGACTCACTGACTACAATGAGCAGTTCTTC. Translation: CATIGLTDYNEQFF.

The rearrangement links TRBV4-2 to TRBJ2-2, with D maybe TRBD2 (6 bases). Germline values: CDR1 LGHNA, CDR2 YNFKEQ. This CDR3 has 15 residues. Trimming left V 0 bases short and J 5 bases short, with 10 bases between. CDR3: CASSQDVGGTGELFF. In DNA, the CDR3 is TGTGCCAGCAGCCAAGATGTGGGGGGAACCGGGGAGCTGTTTTTT.

In DNA, the CDR3 is TGTGCCAGCAGCCATCTCAGCGGGAGGGCTGACGAGACCCAGTACTTC. Protein product: CASSHLSGRADETQYF. The chain links TRBV4-2 to TRBJ2-5; 10 bases are a match to TRBD2. V shed 3 bases and J 5 bases; nucleotides not matched to a gene: 9. The germline V gene has CDR1 LGHNA and CDR2 YNFKEQ. The CDR3 contains 16 residues.